One and the same sample provided the 19 T cell receptor beta chains below, sequenced in a study of neurological immune-mediated disorders. TCRdb analysed the 5' RACE reads with MiXCR anew, one entry per CDR3 protein. Among about 78,000 distinct CDR3 sequences, less than 5.5% were seen once, and the ten largest hold less than 2.5%. Source material: PBMCs. The receptor source for this set is a woman aged 25 to 39 with multiple sclerosis.

This clonotype was counted at least ten times. The rearrangement joins TRBV20-1 to TRBJ2-1, with 12 bases that match TRBD1. The germline V gene encodes CDR1 DFQATT and CDR2 SNEGSKA (reference sequence). The CDR3 contains 19 residues. Trimming at V came to 2 bases and at J to 2 bases, leaving 13 bases not matched to a gene. CDR3 bases: TGCAGTGCTAGACGTGGGACAGGGGGCTCTCCCGAGCCCTACAATGAGCAGTTCTTC. Residues: CSARRGTGGSPEPYNEQFF.

The V call is TRBV4-1, the J call TRBJ1-2, with D perhaps TRBD1 (6 bases). CDR1 is MGHRA, CDR2 YSYEKL, per germline. Trimming shortened V by 0 bases and J by 7 bases, and 12 bases separated the two germline ends. The CDR3 totals 14 residues. CDR3 in DNA: TGCGCCAGCAGCCAAGAGAACAGGGCCGGTGGCTACACCTTC. Translation: CASSQENRAGGYTF.

This clonotype was observed at least ten times. The chain is built from TRBV12-3 or TRBV12-4 and TRBJ2-3; D ambiguous. V was clipped by 2 bases and J by 1 base, with 13 bases between them. This CDR3 is built from 16 residues. The CDR3 reads CASSLRWEYGTDTQYF. In DNA form, the CDR3 reads TGTGCCAGCAGTTTACGATGGGAATATGGCACAGATACGCAGTATTTT.

This clonotype was detected ten times or more. V usage is TRBV12-3 or TRBV12-4 and J usage is TRBJ2-5, with TRBD1 matching 11 bases. This CDR3 region has 17 residues. The J segment lost 1 base and the V segment lost 6 bases, leaving 10 bases of the junction unmatched. The chain's CDR3 is CASRRTTGTGGQETQYF. For the CDR3, the DNA is TGTGCCAGCAGAAGAACGACCGGGACAGGGGGCCAAGAGACCCAGTACTTC.

In this sample, this clonotype turned up many times. V gene TRBV20-1 combines with J gene TRBJ2-1, with 12 nucleotides matching TRBD2. From germline, CDR1 is DFQATT and CDR2 SNEGSKA (reference sequence). The CDR3 is 16 residues long. The ends lost 2 bases at V and 1 base at J; junction bases unmatched: 3. CDR3 nucleotide sequence: TGCAGTGCTAGACCTAGCGGGAGGGAGTCCTACAATGAGCAGTTCTTC. As protein: CSARPSGRESYNEQFF.

The sample holds a few counts of this clonotype. The V call is TRBV20-1, the J call TRBJ2-2; D uncertain. Germline-derived CDR1 and CDR2 are DFQATT and SNEGSKA (reference sequence). This CDR3 spans 16 amino acids. The V end was cut by 0 bases, the J end by 4 bases, with 15 bases between. The CDR3 sequence: CSARDRRQYGTGELFF. CDR3 DNA sequence: TGCAGTGCTAGAGATCGGCGCCAGTACGGCACCGGGGAGCTGTTTTTT.

This clonotype occurred many times. The J gene is TRBJ2-5, the V gene TRBV5-6; D is ambiguous. The V gene lost 0 bases and the J gene lost 2 bases, with 11 bases spanning the gap. The CDR3 length is 15 residues. Germline V gives CDR1 SGHDT, CDR2 YYEEEE. The chain's CDR3 is CASSLDSYIQETQYF. The CDR3 DNA follows: TGTGCCAGCAGCTTGGACAGCTACATTCAAGAGACCCAGTACTTC.

This clonotype has at least ten counts. The chain is built from TRBV28 and TRBJ2-7, with 9 nucleotides matching TRBD2. Trimming took 5 bases from V and 3 from J; bases not matched to a gene: 8. Germline CDR1 reads MDHEN; CDR2 reads SYDVKM. The CDR3 extends over 15 amino acids. The CDR3 sequence: CASSTSSGAIYEQYF. The CDR3 DNA reads TGTGCCAGCAGTACATCTAGCGGGGCTATCTACGAGCAGTACTTC.

In its sample, this clonotype was seen a few times. This chain connects TRBV5-1 to TRBJ2-2; possibly TRBD2 for D (5 bases). The CDR3 is made up of 17 amino acids. From germline, CDR1 is SGHRS and CDR2 YFSETQ. The V end lost 0 bases, the J end lost 7 bases, and 19 bases lay between the germline ends. CDR3: CASSLARGRLAIGELFF. CDR3 DNA: TGCGCCAGCAGCTTGGCCAGAGGGCGGCTAGCCATCGGGGAGCTGTTTTTT.

In this sample, this clonotype turned up many times. The chain couples TRBV11-2 to TRBJ2-7; D not certain. CDR3 length: 17 residues. CDR1 is SGHAT, CDR2 FQNNGV, per germline. V lost 6 bases, J lost 4 bases, and 25 bases lay in between. The CDR3 loop is CASRLTRAQKSRYEQYF. In DNA, the CDR3 is TGTGCCAGCAGACTGACCCGAGCGCAAAAGTCTCGGTACGAGCAGTACTTC.

The chain has TRBV18 and TRBJ2-5; 8 nucleotides agree with TRBD2. The CDR3 is made up of 15 amino acids. V lost 0 bases and J lost 2; bases outside the gene matches: 2. The V gene's germline CDR1 is KGHSH and CDR2 LQKENI. The CDR3 sequence is CASSPPGLGQETQYF. The CDR3 DNA reads TGTGCCAGCTCACCACCGGGACTAGGGCAAGAGACCCAGTACTTC. Supplemented by reference TRBV18 and TRBJ2-5, the full variable domain reads NAGVMQNPRHLVRRRGQEARLRCSPMKGHSHVYWYRQLPEEGLKFMVYLQKENIIDESGMPKERFSAEFPKEGPSILRIQQVVRGDSAAYFCASSPPGLGQETQYFGPGTRLLVL.

This clonotype occurred many times. V is TRBV7-9 and J is TRBJ1-6; a possible D gene is TRBD1 (6 bases). CDR3 size: 18 residues. The germline CDR1 and CDR2 sequences are SEHNR and FQNEAQ (reference sequence). V lost 4 bases and J 3 bases, leaving 19 bases between the germline ends. The CDR3 sequence is CASSSGDHGTLYNSPLHF. The CDR3 DNA follows: TGTGCCAGCAGCTCCGGGGACCACGGGACACTCTATAATTCACCCCTCCACTTT.

The rearrangement links TRBV5-1 to TRBJ1-1; D may be TRBD1 (5 bases). The V and J ends lost 8 bases and 0 bases respectively, with 11 bases between them. Per the germline V gene, CDR1 is SGHRS and CDR2 is YFSETQ. This CDR3 has 13 residues. This CDR3 reads CASFDRMNTEAFF. The DNA for the CDR3 is TGCGCCAGTTTCGACAGAATGAACACTGAAGCTTTCTTT.

This clonotype was seen many times. This chain joins TRBV2 and TRBJ2-5; 9 bases align to TRBD1. The CDR3 covers 14 residues. CDR1 and CDR2 from the germline V gene are SNHLY and FYNNEI. The V gene end was trimmed by 3 bases and the J gene end by 4 bases; junction bases not matched to a gene: 3. The CDR3 spells CASSETGGRETQYF. The CDR3 DNA is TGTGCCAGCAGTGAGACAGGGGGGCGAGAGACCCAGTACTTC.

This clonotype was seen ten or more times. J is TRBJ2-7 and V is TRBV20-1, with 7 positions matching TRBD2. The CDR3 spans 12 residues. V gave up 3 bases and J gave up 3 bases; unmatched junction bases: 2. Germline-derived CDR1 and CDR2 are DFQATT and SNEGSKA (reference sequence). The CDR3 reads CSARREGYEQYF. In nucleotides, the CDR3 is TGCAGTGCTAGGAGGGAGGGCTACGAGCAGTACTTC.

The sample holds many counts of this clonotype. A much larger clone is a single base away; this may be a read error. CDR3 residues: CANSRLGLEETQYF. The CDR3 bases are TGTGCCAACAGCCGACTAGGATTGGAGGAGACCCAGTACTTC. V usage is TRBV5-5 and J usage is TRBJ2-5; D is perhaps TRBD2 (6 bases). There are 14 residues in the CDR3. CDR1 is SGHKS and CDR2 is YYEKEE in the germline V gene (reference sequence).

This clonotype was counted at least ten times. The chain combines TRBV6-6 with TRBJ1-5; D is unresolved. V lost 6 bases and J 7 bases, leaving 10 bases between the germline ends. The CDR3 contains 12 residues. Germline values: CDR1 MNHNY, CDR2 SVGAGI (reference sequence). The CDR3 region is CASSSPRQPQHF. CDR3 sequence (DNA): TGTGCCAGCAGCTCACCAAGACAGCCCCAGCATTTT.

This clonotype was seen repeatedly, ten times or more. This sequence joins TRBV7-8 and TRBJ1-1; D is ambiguous. V shed 2 bases and J shed 0 bases, with 7 bases lying between them. CDR3 length: 14 residues. Germline CDR1 is SGHVS and CDR2 is FQNEAQ. In DNA, the CDR3 is TGTGCCAGCAGCTTATATGAAATGAACACTGAAGCTTTCTTT. As protein: CASSLYEMNTEAFF. Full variable domain (outside the CDR3, taken from reference TRBV7-8 and TRBJ1-1): GAGVSQSPRYKVAKRGQDVALRCDPISGHVSLFWYQQALGQGPEFLTYFQNEAQLDKSGLPSDRFFAERPEGSVSTLKIQRTQQEDSAVYLCASSLYEMNTEAFFGQGTRLTVV.

Many counts were recorded for this clonotype. The rearrangement uses TRBV10-3 and TRBJ2-3; a possible D gene is TRBD1 (5 bases). Deletions cut 7 bases from V and 0 bases from J, with 8 bases between. Germline values: CDR1 ENHRY, CDR2 SYGVKD. This CDR3 spans 13 amino acids. The CDR3 sequence: CAIKGPSTDTQYF. The CDR3 nucleotides read TGTGCCATCAAGGGGCCCAGCACAGATACGCAGTATTTT.